The next 7 T cell receptor beta chains were all read from a single sample in a study of blood T cell repertoires in COVID-19. Repertoires were generated with immunoSEQ multiplex PCR, while TCRdb's copy carries only in-frame clones and drops some. The table includes more than 200,000 clones, over 70% detected once. Sequencing was carried out using peripheral blood. The receptors derive from a woman aged 80 or older with acute or convalescent COVID-19.

The chain carries TRBV28 and TRBJ1-2; D may be TRBD1 (5 bases). The CDR3 sequence is 14 residues long. Between the trimmed V and J ends, which lost 6 bases and 7 bases, there was a span of 18 bases. Germline V gene sequence: CDR1 MDHEN, CDR2 SYDVKM. The CDR3 coding sequence is TGTGCCAGCAGCCAACCGGGACTCGCCGGTGGCTACACCTTC. This encodes CASSQPGLAGGYTF.

This clone was picked up a small number of times. The chain recombines TRBV6-5 with TRBJ1-1; D is uncertain. Per the germline V gene, CDR1 is MNHEY and CDR2 is SVGAGI. This CDR3 comprises 14 residues. Trimming cost V 4 bases and J 0 bases, with 9 bases left between them. The DNA for the CDR3 is TGTGCCAGCAGTTTCCGGACTCTGAACACTGAAGCTTTCTTT. This codes for CASSFRTLNTEAFF.

The chain employs TRBV2 and TRBJ2-7; 10 nucleotides match TRBD1. The CDR3 spans 15 residues. Germline-derived CDR1 and CDR2 are SNHLY and FYNNEI. The trim removed 6 bases at V and 4 bases at J, leaving 9 bases unmatched. The CDR3 loop reads CASSPKGQGTYEQYF. The CDR3 nucleotides are TGTGCCAGCAGCCCAAAGGGACAGGGGACGTACGAGCAGTACTTC. Supplemented by reference TRBV2 and TRBJ2-7, the full variable domain reads EPEVTQTPSHQVTQMGQEVILRCVPISNHLYFYWYRQILGQKVEFLVSFYNNEISEKSEIFDDQFSVERPDGSNFTLKIRSTKLEDSAMYFCASSPKGQGTYEQYFGPGTRLTVT.

The chain has TRBV13 and TRBJ1-1, with TRBD1 matching 8 bases. V lost 5 bases, J lost 3 bases, and 14 bases stayed unmatched. This CDR3 comprises 17 residues. In germline, CDR1 is PRHDT, CDR2 FYEKMQ (reference sequence). The CDR3: CASSRSLKDRVDTEAFF. CDR3 bases: TGTGCCAGCAGCCGATCTTTGAAGGACAGGGTGGACACTGAAGCTTTCTTT.

This clone was detected once. This chain uses TRBV3-1 (or the pseudogene TRBV3-2) with TRBJ2-7, with TRBD2 matching over 10 bases. The trim removed 0 bases at V and 7 bases at J, leaving 6 bases unmatched. Germline V lookup: CDR1 LGHDT, CDR2 YNNKEL (reference sequence). The CDR3 runs to 15 residues. The CDR3 DNA is TGTGCCAGCAGCCAAGATGCAGCGGGGGGGCGAGAGCAGTACTTC. This encodes CASSQDAAGGREQYF.

J is TRBJ1-1 and V is TRBV6-5; 8 positions match TRBD1. Trimming took 5 bases from V and 4 from J; bases not matched to a gene: 9. CDR3 size: 15 residues. Germline CDR1 is MNHEY and CDR2 is SVGAGI. CDR3 sequence (DNA): TGTGCCAGCAGTACAGATCAGGGGGCGGCCACTGAAGCTTTCTTT. This gives the protein CASSTDQGAATEAFF.

This clone was observed a few times. V usage is TRBV7-8 and J usage is TRBJ1-6, with a tentative D call TRBD1 (6 bases). The CDR3 length is 16 residues. Germline CDR1 reads SGHVS; CDR2 reads FQNEAQ. Trimming took 1 base from V and 6 from J, leaving 13 bases between them. CDR3 DNA: TGTGCCAGCAGCTTAGGTAGCGGGACAACTAATTCACCCCTCCACTTT. Protein sequence: CASSLGSGTTNSPLHF.